These 13 T cell receptor beta chains were all obtained from the same sample, sequenced in a study of CD8 T cells in Susac syndrome. An input of 0.5 to 1 ug of RNA was subjected to reverse transcription using random hexamers. TCRdb reanalysed the immunoSEQ multiplex PCR reads using MiXCR and keeps one entry per CDR3 protein. This table has under 150,000 distinct CDR3 sequences, around 91% appearing once. Sequences were obtained from CD8+ T cells from PBMCs. The source is a human donor with multiple sclerosis.

This chain joins TRBV28 and TRBJ2-7; 7 bases agree with TRBD2. The ends lost 4 bases at V and 7 bases at J; junction bases unmatched: 7. CDR1 and CDR2 (germline): MDHEN, SYDVKM. This CDR3 comprises 13 residues. This CDR3 is CASSWEGPREQYF. DNA of the CDR3: TGTGCCAGCAGTTGGGAGGGTCCCCGGGAGCAGTACTTC.

The genes are TRBV5-1 and TRBJ2-7; 10 nucleotides match TRBD1. This CDR3 is 15 amino acids long. Germline CDR1 and CDR2: SGHRS and YFSETQ. With 4 bases clipped from V and 3 bases from J, the junction kept 7 bases outside the gene matches. The CDR3 loop reads CASSRPGQGHYEQYF. The CDR3 DNA reads as TGCGCCAGCAGCCGACCGGGACAGGGGCACTACGAGCAGTACTTC.

The chain combines TRBV29-1 with TRBJ2-2; 10 bases match TRBD2. The ends lost 6 bases at V and 5 bases at J; junction bases unmatched: 9. The CDR3 sequence is 15 residues long. In germline, CDR1 is SQVTM, CDR2 ANQGSEA. The CDR3 spells CSVPGLAGATGELFF. The DNA of the CDR3 is TGCAGCGTCCCGGGGCTAGCGGGAGCTACCGGGGAGCTGTTTTTT.

The chain couples TRBV3-1 to TRBJ2-7, with 8 positions matching TRBD2. CDR1 and CDR2 (germline): LGHDT, YNNKEL (reference sequence). After removal of 1 base from V and 4 bases from J, the junction contained 9 bases not matched to a gene. CDR3 length: 16 amino acids. In nucleotides, the CDR3 is TGTGCCAGCAGCCAAGTTACAGCGGGAGTTGAGTACGAGCAGTACTTC. It is translated as CASSQVTAGVEYEQYF.

The CDR3 sequence: CASLSTDTQYF. The CDR3 DNA reads as TGTGCCAGTCTAAGTACAGATACGCAGTATTTT. The chain recombines TRBV28 with TRBJ2-3; no clear D. Germline V gene sequence: CDR1 MDHEN, CDR2 SYDVKM. Between the trimmed V and J ends, which lost 9 bases and 3 bases, there was a span of 7 bases. This CDR3 spans 11 amino acids.

The V gene is TRBV4-1, the J gene TRBJ2-5; D possibly corresponds to TRBD2 (5 bases). Trimming removed 5 bases from V and 5 bases from J, with 18 bases in between. The CDR3 consists of 15 residues. CDR1 MGHRA and CDR2 YSYEKL come from the germline V gene. The CDR3 region is CASSSVAGWEETQYF. The CDR3 DNA is TGCGCCAGCAGCTCCGTGGCGGGCTGGGAGGAGACCCAGTACTTC.

This sequence joins TRBV12-3 or TRBV12-4 and TRBJ2-1; D not resolved. Deletions cut 10 bases from V and 2 bases from J, with 12 bases between. CDR3 length: 13 residues. For the CDR3, the DNA is TGTGCCATAAGGCCCGACGCCTACAATGAGCAGTTCTTC. It translates to CAIRPDAYNEQFF.

The table lists this clonotype with a count of one. The V call is TRBV18, the J call TRBJ1-1; D uncertain. In germline, CDR1 is KGHSH, CDR2 LQKENI. Trimming shortened V by 3 bases and J by 0 bases, and 14 bases separated the two germline ends. The CDR3 sequence is 16 residues long. The CDR3 coding sequence is TGTGCCAGCTCACCGGCAGCCAGTAAAATGAACACTGAAGCTTTCTTT. This encodes CASSPAASKMNTEAFF.

The gene calls are TRBV27 and TRBJ2-2, with unresolved D. The CDR3 contains 14 residues. Germline lookup yields CDR1 MNHEY and CDR2 SMNVEV (reference sequence). Trimming stripped 3 bases from V and 1 base from J, with 6 bases between. DNA of the CDR3: TGTGCCAGCAGTTTCGGCGGGAACACCGGGGAGCTGTTTTTT. This gives the protein CASSFGGNTGELFF.

CDR3 DNA: TGCAGCGTAGTAGGGGCGCGAGGGCCCTTCGCGTATGGCTACACCTTC. Its protein product is CSVVGARGPFAYGYTF. This rearrangement joins TRBV29-1 to TRBJ1-2, with a weak D call TRBD1 (5 bases). The germline V and J ends were trimmed by 6 bases and 5 bases, with 25 bases remaining between them. CDR1 is SQVTM, CDR2 ANQGSEA, per germline. This CDR3 has 16 amino acids.

The chain employs TRBV7-9 and TRBJ1-5; D not certain. The CDR3 extends over 14 amino acids. The V gene's germline CDR1 is SEHNR and CDR2 FQNEAQ (reference sequence). The ends were cut back, 3 bases at V and 1 base at J, with 7 bases in the middle. CDR3 residues: CASSLGESNQPQHF. The CDR3 DNA reads as TGTGCCAGCAGCTTGGGCGAGAGCAATCAGCCCCAGCATTTT. The whole variable domain, filled in from reference TRBV7-9 and TRBJ1-5, reads DTGVSQNPRHKITKRGQNVTFRCDPISEHNRLYWYRQTLGQGPEFLTYFQNEAQLEKSRLLSDRFSAERPKGSFSTLEIQRTEQGDSAMYLCASSLGESNQPQHFGDGTRLSIL.

The chain combines TRBV15 with TRBJ1-5, with 12 bases matching TRBD1. V was pared by 5 bases and J by 6 bases, with 2 bases of the junction left unmatched. Germline lookup yields CDR1 LNHNV and CDR2 YYDKDF (reference sequence). The CDR3 spans 14 residues. Here the CDR3 reads CATSGTGGIQPQHF. The CDR3 nucleotides are TGTGCCACCAGCGGGACAGGGGGCATTCAGCCCCAGCATTTT.

This chain joins TRBV2 and TRBJ2-2; D is unresolved. The CDR3 runs 14 residues. Trimming left V 6 bases short and J 1 base short, with 9 bases between. Germline V gene sequence: CDR1 SNHLY, CDR2 FYNNEI. The CDR3 DNA follows: TGTGCCAGCAGAGTTGGTGTGAACACCGGGGAGCTGTTTTTT. It is translated as CASRVGVNTGELFF.